These 14 T cell receptor beta chains were sequenced from one sample in a study of T cell changes during pregnancy in multiple sclerosis. The data were produced by immunoSEQ multiplex PCR, yet TCRdb's version contains in-frame clones alone and is incomplete. This table holds about 100,000 clones, about nine tenths found once. The starting material was peripheral blood, obtained after pregnancy. These receptors were obtained from a female donor with multiple sclerosis, enrolled in a pregnancy study.

This sequence joins TRBV5-6 and TRBJ1-2; 7 nucleotides agree with TRBD1. This CDR3 region has 13 residues. Germline CDR1 reads SGHDT; CDR2 reads YYEEEE. The ends lost 0 bases at V and 7 bases at J; junction bases unmatched: 3. This CDR3 is CASSLGQGFGYTF. In nucleotides, the CDR3 is TGTGCCAGCAGCTTGGGACAGGGCTTTGGCTACACCTTC. Looking up the rest from reference TRBV5-6 and TRBJ1-2 gives the full variable domain: DAGVTQSPTHLIKTRGQQVTLRCSPKSGHDTVSWYQQALGQGPQFIFQYYEEEERQRGNFPDRFSGHQFPNYSSELNVNALLLGDSALYLCASSLGQGFGYTFGSGTRLTVV.

This chain joins TRBV9 and TRBJ2-5; 7 bases map to TRBD1. The germline V gene encodes CDR1 SGDLS and CDR2 YYNGEE. Trimming cost V 0 bases and J 5 bases; bases outside gene matches: 7. CDR3 size: 15 residues. The CDR3 here is CASSVGSGGRETQYF. The CDR3 nucleotides are TGTGCCAGCAGCGTAGGGTCAGGGGGTAGGGAGACCCAGTACTTC.

The rearrangement links TRBV11-2 to TRBJ1-2; TRBD1 agrees at 7 bases. J lost 0 bases, V lost 4 bases, and 5 bases had no gene match. There are 15 residues in the CDR3. Germline CDR1 SGHAT, CDR2 FQNNGV. This CDR3 is CASSSATGTNYGYTF. The CDR3 DNA sequence: TGTGCCAGCAGCTCGGCGACAGGGACTAACTATGGCTACACCTTC.

This clone was detected once. J is TRBJ2-7 and V is TRBV7-2, with TRBD2 matching over 12 bases. The germline V gene encodes CDR1 SGHTA and CDR2 FQGNSA. The CDR3 is 17 amino acids. V gave up 3 bases and J gave up 3 bases; unmatched junction bases: 9. In DNA, the CDR3 is TGTGCCAGCAGCTTGAGAGGTATGACTAGCGGGAGCTACGAGCAGTACTTC. Its translation is CASSLRGMTSGSYEQYF.

The V call is TRBV18, the J call TRBJ2-5; TRBD1 is a possible D gene (5 bases). Trimming pared 6 bases from V and 1 base from J, leaving 9 bases between. Germline V lookup: CDR1 KGHSH, CDR2 LQKENI. The CDR3 totals 13 residues. Here the CDR3 reads CASSPGAQETQYF. The CDR3 nucleotides are TGTGCCAGCTCCCCTGGGGCCCAAGAGACCCAGTACTTC.

This chain links TRBV19 with TRBJ2-7; no reliable D call. Germline CDR1 is LNHDA and CDR2 is SQIVND (reference sequence). The CDR3 is 13 amino acids. Between the trimmed V and J ends, which lost 4 bases and 0 bases, there was a span of 7 bases. DNA of the CDR3: TGTGCCAGTAGTAGAGATAACTCCTACGAGCAGTACTTC. Its protein is CASSRDNSYEQYF.

The V gene is TRBV18, the J gene TRBJ2-5, with a possible D match to TRBD2 (5 bases). V was cut by 2 bases and J by 3 bases, with 13 bases left in between. Germline CDR1 is KGHSH and CDR2 is LQKENI. The CDR3 loop spans 15 amino acids. The CDR3 DNA follows: TGTGCCAGCTCACCAGTAGAGGACTGGGAAGAGACCCAGTACTTC. Its protein product is CASSPVEDWEETQYF.

The rearrangement links TRBV9 to TRBJ2-2; perhaps TRBD2 as D (7 bases). The CDR3 runs to 16 residues. Germline V gene lookup returns CDR1 SGDLS and CDR2 YYNGEE. The germline V and J ends were trimmed by 5 bases and 4 bases, with 18 bases remaining between them. In DNA, the CDR3 is TGTGCCAGCAGGAGGGGGGGCGGTCGTAGCACCGGGGAGCTGTTTTTT. This encodes CASRRGGGRSTGELFF.

The chain joins TRBV9 to TRBJ2-1; TRBD2 matches at 7 bases. Looked up from germline, CDR1 is SGDLS and CDR2 is YYNGEE. V lost 4 bases, J lost 2 bases, and 3 bases stayed unmatched. The CDR3 is 14 amino acids. CDR3 loop: CASSLGGTYNEQFF. In DNA, the CDR3 is TGTGCCAGCAGCCTGGGGGGGACCTACAATGAGCAGTTCTTC.

This sequence joins TRBV18 and TRBJ2-2; 9 nucleotides agree with TRBD1. V dropped 0 bases and J dropped 6; count of bases not matched to a gene: 8. This CDR3 has 17 residues. CDR1 and CDR2 from the germline V gene are KGHSH and LQKENI. The CDR3 reads CASSPPGTGTGSGELFF. CDR3 nucleotide sequence: TGTGCCAGCTCACCACCGGGGACAGGGACGGGGTCCGGGGAGCTGTTTTTT.

V usage is TRBV13 and J usage is TRBJ2-2; tentatively, D is TRBD1 (6 bases). CDR1 is PRHDT and CDR2 is FYEKMQ in the germline V gene (reference sequence). Trimming removed 4 bases from V and 6 bases from J, with 15 bases in between. This CDR3 is 15 amino acids long. The CDR3 DNA reads as TGTGCCAGCAGCTCACAGGGTGGGAGACCCGGGGAGCTGTTTTTT. This translates into CASSSQGGRPGELFF.

The chain carries TRBV7-3 and TRBJ1-1; no clear D. Looked up from germline, CDR1 is SGHTA and CDR2 is FQGTGA. Trimming cost V 2 bases and J 6 bases, with 10 bases left between them. The CDR3 totals 13 residues. CDR3 sequence: CASSLGWQAEAFF. The CDR3 coding sequence is TGTGCCAGCAGCTTAGGTTGGCAGGCTGAAGCTTTCTTT.

The CDR3 nucleotides are TGCGCCAGCAGCTCTCCCGACAGGGGCCTCACTGAAGCTTTCTTT. This codes for CASSSPDRGLTEAFF. The V and J genes are TRBV5-1 and TRBJ1-1; 8 nucleotides line up with TRBD1. The ends lost 3 bases at V and 4 bases at J; junction bases unmatched: 8. Germline lookup yields CDR1 SGHRS and CDR2 YFSETQ. The CDR3 totals 15 residues.

The chain carries TRBV19 and TRBJ2-1; 7 nucleotides align to TRBD1. After removal of 8 bases from V and 4 bases from J, the junction contained 2 bases not matched to a gene. The CDR3 has 12 residues. Per the germline V gene, CDR1 is LNHDA and CDR2 is SQIVND (reference sequence). This chain's CDR3 is CASGTVYNEQFF. The CDR3 coding sequence is TGTGCCAGTGGGACAGTTTACAATGAGCAGTTCTTC.